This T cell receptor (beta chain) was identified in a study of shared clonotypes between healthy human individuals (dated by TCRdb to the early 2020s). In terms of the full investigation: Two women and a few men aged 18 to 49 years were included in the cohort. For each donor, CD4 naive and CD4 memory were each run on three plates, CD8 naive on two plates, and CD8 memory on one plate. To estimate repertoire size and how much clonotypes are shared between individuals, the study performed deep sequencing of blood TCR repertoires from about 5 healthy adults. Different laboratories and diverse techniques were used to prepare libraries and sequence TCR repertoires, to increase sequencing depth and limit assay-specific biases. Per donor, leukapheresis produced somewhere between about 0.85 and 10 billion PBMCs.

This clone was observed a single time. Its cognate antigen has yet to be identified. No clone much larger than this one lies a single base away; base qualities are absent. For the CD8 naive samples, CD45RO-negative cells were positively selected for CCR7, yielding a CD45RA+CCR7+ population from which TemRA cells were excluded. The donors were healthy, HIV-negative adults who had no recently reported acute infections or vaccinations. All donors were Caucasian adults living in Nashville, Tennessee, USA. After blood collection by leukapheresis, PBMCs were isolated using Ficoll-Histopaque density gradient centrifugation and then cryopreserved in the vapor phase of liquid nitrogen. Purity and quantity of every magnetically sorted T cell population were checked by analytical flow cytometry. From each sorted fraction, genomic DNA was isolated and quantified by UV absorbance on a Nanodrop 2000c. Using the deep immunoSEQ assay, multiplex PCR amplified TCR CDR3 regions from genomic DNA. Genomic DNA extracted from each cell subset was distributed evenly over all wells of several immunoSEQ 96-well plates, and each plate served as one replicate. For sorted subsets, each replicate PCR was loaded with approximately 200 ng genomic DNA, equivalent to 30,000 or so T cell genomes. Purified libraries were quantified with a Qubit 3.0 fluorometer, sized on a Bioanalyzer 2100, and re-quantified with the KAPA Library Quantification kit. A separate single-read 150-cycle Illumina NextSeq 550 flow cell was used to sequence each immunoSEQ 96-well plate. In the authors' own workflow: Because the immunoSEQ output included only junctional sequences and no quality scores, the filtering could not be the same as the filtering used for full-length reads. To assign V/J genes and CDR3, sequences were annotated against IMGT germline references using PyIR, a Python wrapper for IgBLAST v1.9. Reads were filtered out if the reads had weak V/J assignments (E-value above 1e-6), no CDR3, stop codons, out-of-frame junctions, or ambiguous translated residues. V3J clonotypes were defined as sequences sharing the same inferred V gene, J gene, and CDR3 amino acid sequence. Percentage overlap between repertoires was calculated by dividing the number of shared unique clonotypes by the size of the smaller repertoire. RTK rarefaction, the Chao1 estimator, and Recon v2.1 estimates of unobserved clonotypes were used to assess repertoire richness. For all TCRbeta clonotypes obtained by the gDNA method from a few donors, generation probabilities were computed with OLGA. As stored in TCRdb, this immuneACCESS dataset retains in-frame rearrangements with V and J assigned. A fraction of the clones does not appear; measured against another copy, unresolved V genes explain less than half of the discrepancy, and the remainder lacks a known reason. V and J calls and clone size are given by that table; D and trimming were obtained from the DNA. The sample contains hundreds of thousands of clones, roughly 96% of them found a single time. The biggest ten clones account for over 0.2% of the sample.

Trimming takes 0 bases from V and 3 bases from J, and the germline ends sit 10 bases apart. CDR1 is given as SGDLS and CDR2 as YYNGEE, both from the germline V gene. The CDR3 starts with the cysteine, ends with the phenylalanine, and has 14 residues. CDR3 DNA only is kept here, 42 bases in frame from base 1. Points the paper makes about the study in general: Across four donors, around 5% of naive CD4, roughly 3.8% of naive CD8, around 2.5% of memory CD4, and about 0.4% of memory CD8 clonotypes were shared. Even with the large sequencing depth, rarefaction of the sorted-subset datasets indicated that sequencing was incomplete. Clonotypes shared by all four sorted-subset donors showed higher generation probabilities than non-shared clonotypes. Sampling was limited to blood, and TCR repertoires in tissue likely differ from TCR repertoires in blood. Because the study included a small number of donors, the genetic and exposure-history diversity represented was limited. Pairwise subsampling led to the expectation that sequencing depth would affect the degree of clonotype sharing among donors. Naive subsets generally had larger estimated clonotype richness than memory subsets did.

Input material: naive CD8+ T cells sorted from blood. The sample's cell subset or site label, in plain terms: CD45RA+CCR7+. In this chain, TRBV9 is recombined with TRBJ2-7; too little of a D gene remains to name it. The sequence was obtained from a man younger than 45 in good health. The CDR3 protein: CASSVDGQYYEQYF. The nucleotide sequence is TGTGCCAGCAGCGTAGATGGGCAGTACTACGAGCAGTACTTC.